This T cell receptor (beta chain) was sequenced in a study of CD8 T cells in Susac syndrome. cDNA came from about 0.5 to 1 ug RNA primed by random hexamers. MiXCR was run by TCRdb on the immunoSEQ multiplex PCR reads, yielding one entry per CDR3 protein. This sample yields about 300,000 distinct CDR3 sequences, of which 75% to 90% are seen a single time; more than 0.15% belongs to the top ten. Germline V lookup: CDR1 MNHEY, CDR2 SMNVEV (reference sequence). The CDR3 is 14 residues long. With V trimmed by 6 bases and J by 3 bases, 6 bases remained unmatched. CD8+ and CD4+ blood T cells underwent TCR beta sequencing. Points from the study as a whole: The number of individuals included in the study's TCR sequencing and HLA analysis was acknowledged as relatively small.

About this clonotype itself: Antigen unknown.

The V and J genes are TRBV27 and TRBJ2-3, with 7 bases aligning to TRBD2. The source material was CD8+ T cells from PBMCs. The source is a human donor with multiple sclerosis. The CDR3 bases are TGTGCCAGCAGCTCCGGACTAGAAACAGATACGCAGTATTTT. Its translation: CASSSGLETDTQYF.